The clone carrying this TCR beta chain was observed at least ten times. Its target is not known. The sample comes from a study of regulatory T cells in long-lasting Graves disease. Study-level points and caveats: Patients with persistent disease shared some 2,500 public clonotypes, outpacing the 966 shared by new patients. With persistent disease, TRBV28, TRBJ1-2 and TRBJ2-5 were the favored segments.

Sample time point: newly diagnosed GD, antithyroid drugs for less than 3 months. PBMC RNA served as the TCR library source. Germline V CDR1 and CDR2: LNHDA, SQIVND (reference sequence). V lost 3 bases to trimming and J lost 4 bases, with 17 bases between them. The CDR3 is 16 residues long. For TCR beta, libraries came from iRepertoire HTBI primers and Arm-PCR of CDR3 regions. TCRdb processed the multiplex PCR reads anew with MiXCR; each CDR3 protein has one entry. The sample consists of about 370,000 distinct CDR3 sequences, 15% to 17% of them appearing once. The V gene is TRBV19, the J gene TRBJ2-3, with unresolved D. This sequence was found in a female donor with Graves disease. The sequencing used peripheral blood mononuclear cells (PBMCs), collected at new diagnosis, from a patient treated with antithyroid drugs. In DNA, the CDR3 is TGTGCCAGTAGTATGCGACCCTCGGGCCGTCCAGATACGCAGTATTTT. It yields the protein CASSMRPSGRPDTQYF.